The entry below describes one T cell receptor (beta chain). This sample was included in a study of blood T cell repertoires in COVID-19. At the level of the study: Samples representing acute and convalescent COVID-19 were sourced from the United States, Italy and Spain. T cells, B-cell-depleted T cells, or PBMCs provided the cDNA or gDNA that served as material.

Trimming stripped 5 bases from V and 3 bases from J, with 10 bases between. Germline CDR1 and CDR2: SEHNR and FQNEAQ (reference sequence). CDR3 size: 13 residues. Original handling: By means of reference gene primer amplification, nucleated cell counts were estimated. Sequencing used immunoSEQ multiplex PCR; TCRdb keeps in-frame clones, though not all of them. The V and J calls and clone size come from that table; D and trimming were worked out from the DNA. Of some 70,000 clones in the sample, about 88% are singletons; the top ten hold roughly 8.2%. The rearrangement links TRBV7-9 to TRBJ1-1, with unresolved D. Sequences were obtained from peripheral blood. The receptor's source is a man over 45 with active COVID-19. Here the CDR3 reads CASSVGVDTEAFF. DNA of the CDR3: TGTGCCAGCAGCGTCGGGGTAGACACTGAAGCTTTCTTT.